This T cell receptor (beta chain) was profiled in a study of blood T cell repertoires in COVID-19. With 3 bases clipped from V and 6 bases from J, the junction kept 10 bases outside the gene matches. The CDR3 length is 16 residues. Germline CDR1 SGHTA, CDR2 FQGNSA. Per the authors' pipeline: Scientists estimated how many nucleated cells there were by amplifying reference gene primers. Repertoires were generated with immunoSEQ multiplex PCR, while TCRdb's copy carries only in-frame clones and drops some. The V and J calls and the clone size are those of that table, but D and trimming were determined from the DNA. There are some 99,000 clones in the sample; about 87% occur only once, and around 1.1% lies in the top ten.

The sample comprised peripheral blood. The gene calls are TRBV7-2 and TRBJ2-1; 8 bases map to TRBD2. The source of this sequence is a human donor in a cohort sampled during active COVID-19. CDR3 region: CASSFTGLALFNEQFF. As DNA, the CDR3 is TGTGCCAGCAGCTTTACCGGACTAGCCCTTTTCAATGAGCAGTTCTTC.